This TCR beta chain was profiled in a study of T cell responses to AZD1222 COVID-19 vaccine. Overall study: Pooled samples include second doses given at about 4 or 12 weeks. Study-wide results and limits: Clonal diversity may have been underestimated in mostly white British donors. Of the AZD1222 recipients, only 5 or 6 were seropositive at baseline. Spike-specific TCR breadth rose after two AZD1222 doses, and depth rose as well.

Libraries were prepared by immunoSEQ multiplex PCR; TCRdb keeps only in-frame clonotypes and omits some of them. The sample has about 110,000 clones; about 85% are singletons. The germline CDR1 and CDR2 sequences are WNHNN and SYGVQD (reference sequence). The length of the CDR3 is 12 residues. V gave up 6 bases and J gave up 7 bases, with 9 bases separating them. As regards this clone: No antigen is known for it.

The rearrangement links TRBV10-1 to TRBJ1-4; unclear D gene. This clonotype was sampled from an adult in good health. The specimen was peripheral blood, collected on day 0 of AZD1222 vaccination. CDR3 nucleotide sequence: TGCGCCAGCAGCGATCCGGGTGAAAAACTGTTTTTT. It yields the protein CASSDPGEKLFF.